This T cell receptor (beta chain) was obtained from a study of graft-versus-host responses after intestinal transplantation. In the study overall: Recipients had multivisceral, liver-intestinal, or isolated intestinal transplants. Regarding the study as a whole: Some patients had graft-donor T cell macrochimerism. In their allografts, the ratios of graft-versus-host to host-versus-graft T cell clones were high.

Tissue processing of the graft released intraepithelial and lamina propria lymphocytes from it. The table lists this clone with a few counts. Its antigen is unknown. CDR3 length: 16 amino acids. V was trimmed by 7 bases and J by 2 bases, leaving 18 bases between them. Per the germline V gene, CDR1 is SGHTA and CDR2 is FQGNSA. Generated by immunoSEQ multiplex PCR, the TCRdb table keeps only in-frame clones and is missing some. The sample records 6,000 to 8,000 clones, about 80% being singletons. The sample here was ileum tissue, taken around 300 days after intestinal transplant. The chain carries TRBV7-2 and TRBJ1-3, with D uncertain. The TCR originated in a human patient who received an intestinal transplant, so some T cells may come from the graft donor. The CDR3 DNA reads TGTGCCAGCATCGAATTGTCCGGGCTAACTGGAAACACCATATATTTT. It yields the protein CASIELSGLTGNTIYF.